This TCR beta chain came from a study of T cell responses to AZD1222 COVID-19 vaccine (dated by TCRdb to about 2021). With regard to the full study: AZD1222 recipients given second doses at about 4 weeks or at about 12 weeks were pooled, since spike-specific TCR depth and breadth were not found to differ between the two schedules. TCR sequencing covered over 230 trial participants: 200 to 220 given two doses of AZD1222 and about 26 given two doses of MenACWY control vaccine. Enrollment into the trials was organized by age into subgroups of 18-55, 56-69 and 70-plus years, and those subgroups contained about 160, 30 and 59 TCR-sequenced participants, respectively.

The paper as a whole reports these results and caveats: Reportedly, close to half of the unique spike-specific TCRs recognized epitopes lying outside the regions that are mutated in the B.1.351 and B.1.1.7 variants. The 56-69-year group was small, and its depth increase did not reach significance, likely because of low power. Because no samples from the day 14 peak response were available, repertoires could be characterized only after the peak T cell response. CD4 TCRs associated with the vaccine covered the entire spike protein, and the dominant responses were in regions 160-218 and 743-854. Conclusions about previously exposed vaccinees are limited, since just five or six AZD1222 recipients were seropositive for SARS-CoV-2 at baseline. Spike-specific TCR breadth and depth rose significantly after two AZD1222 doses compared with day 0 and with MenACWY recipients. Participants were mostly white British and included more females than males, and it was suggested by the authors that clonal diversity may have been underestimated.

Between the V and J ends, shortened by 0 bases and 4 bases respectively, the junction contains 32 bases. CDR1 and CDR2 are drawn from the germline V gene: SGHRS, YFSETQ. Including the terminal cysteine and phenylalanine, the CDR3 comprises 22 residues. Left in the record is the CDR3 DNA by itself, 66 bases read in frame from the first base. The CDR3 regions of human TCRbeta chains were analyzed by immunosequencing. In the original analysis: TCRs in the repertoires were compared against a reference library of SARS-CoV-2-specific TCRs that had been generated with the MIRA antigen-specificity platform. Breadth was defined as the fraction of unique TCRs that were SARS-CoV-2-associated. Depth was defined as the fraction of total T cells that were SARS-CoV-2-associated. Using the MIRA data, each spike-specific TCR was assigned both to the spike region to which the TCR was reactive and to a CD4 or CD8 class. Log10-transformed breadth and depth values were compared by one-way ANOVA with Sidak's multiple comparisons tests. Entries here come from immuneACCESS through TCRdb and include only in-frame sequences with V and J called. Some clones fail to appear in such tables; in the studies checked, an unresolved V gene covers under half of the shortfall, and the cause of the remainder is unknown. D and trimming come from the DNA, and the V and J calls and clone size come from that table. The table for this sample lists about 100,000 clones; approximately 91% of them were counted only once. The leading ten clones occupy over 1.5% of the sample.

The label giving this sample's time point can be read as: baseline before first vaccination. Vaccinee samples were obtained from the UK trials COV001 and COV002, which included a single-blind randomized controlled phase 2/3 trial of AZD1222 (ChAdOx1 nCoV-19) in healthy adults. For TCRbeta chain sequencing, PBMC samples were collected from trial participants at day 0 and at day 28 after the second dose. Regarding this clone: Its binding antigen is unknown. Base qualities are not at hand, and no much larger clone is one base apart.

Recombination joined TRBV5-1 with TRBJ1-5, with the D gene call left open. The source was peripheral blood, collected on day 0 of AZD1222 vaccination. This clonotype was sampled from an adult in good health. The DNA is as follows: TGCGCCAGCAGCTTGGATAGGGAGCCAACACCCAAAGTAGGAACTACGAATCAGCCCCAGCATTTT. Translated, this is CASSLDREPTPKVGTTNQPQHF.